This is a list of T cell receptor beta chains from one sample in a study of T cells in Graves' hyperthyroidism and ophthalmopathy. TCRdb reprocessed the multiplex PCR reads via MiXCR and lists one record per CDR3 protein. The sample contains roughly 840,000 distinct CDR3 sequences, roughly 40% of which appear only once. The specimen sequenced was blood. Receptors originate from a man aged 18 to 30 with Graves' hyperthyroidism. CDR3s include the opening cysteine and the closing phenylalanine or tryptophan. A D gene is named only where the DNA matches it firmly. A clone size is listed for some rows: how often the clone was seen (once, few, many), or a class if it is expanded.

CDR3nt | CDR3aa | v_gene | abundance | d_gene | j_gene
TGTGCCAGCGGACAGTATAATCATGGGCCCCAGCATTTT | CASGQYNHGPQHF | TRBV10-3 | few | . | TRBJ1-5
TGTGCCAGCAGTTACTCCGGCGGGGTCTCCTCTGGAAACACCATATATTTT | CASSYSGGVSSGNTIYF | TRBV2 | . | . | TRBJ1-3
TGCAGTGCTAGAGATTGGACAGGGGCCTACGAGCAGTACTTC | CSARDWTGAYEQYF | TRBV20-1 | few | TRBD1 | TRBJ2-7
TGCAGCGTTGGATTAGCGGGAGGCTACGAGCAGTACTTC | CSVGLAGGYEQYF | TRBV29-1 | many | TRBD2 | TRBJ2-7
TGCGCCAGCAGCCCCGGGAGAGGTGCCTATGGCTACACCTTC | CASSPGRGAYGYTF | TRBV5-1 | . | . | TRBJ1-2
TGTGCCAGCAGATGGGGCACCGACACTGAAGCTTTCTTT | CASRWGTDTEAFF | TRBV6-6 | . | . | TRBJ1-1
TGTGCCAGCAGTTACATGTTAGGGGGGGGAGGTCAGCCCCAGCATTTT | CASSYMLGGGGQPQHF | TRBV6-5 | few | . | TRBJ1-5
TGTGCCAGCAGCCCCGATTCGGGGAGGGGCTACGAGCAGTACTTC | CASSPDSGRGYEQYF | TRBV12-3/TRBV12-4 | . | TRBD2 | TRBJ2-7
TGCAGTGCTCGCCTCCTAGAGGGCTTCTCCTACGAGCAGTACTTC | CSARLLEGFSYEQYF | TRBV20-1 | . | . | TRBJ2-7
TGTGCCAGCAGTATTAACCGGGTCTACGAGCAGTACTTC | CASSINRVYEQYF | TRBV7-2 | many | . | TRBJ2-7
TGTGCCAGCATAGTTAGGACCTATAGCAATCAGCCCCAGCATTTT | CASIVRTYSNQPQHF | TRBV6-1 | . | . | TRBJ1-5
TGTGCCAGCGTCGAACTTACCCCAGAAGAGACCCAGTACTTC | CASVELTPEETQYF | TRBV7-9 | . | . | TRBJ2-5
TGTGCCGGCAGCTTAGTACGCGGTTCTACCTACGAGCAGTACTTC | CAGSLVRGSTYEQYF | TRBV13 | . | . | TRBJ2-7
TGCGCCAGCAGCCAAGAAATTACGGTGAACACTGAAGCTTTCTTT | CASSQEITVNTEAFF | TRBV4-3 | . | . | TRBJ1-1
TGTGCCAGCAGTGAAATGAACAGTAACTCCTACGAGCAGTACTTC | CASSEMNSNSYEQYF | TRBV2 | few | . | TRBJ2-7
TGTGCCACCTCTAAGGGAGGGGTCACCGGGGAGCTGTTTTTT | CATSKGGVTGELFF | TRBV19 | few | TRBD2 | TRBJ2-2
TGTGCCAGCAGCCATTCGGCGGAGGGCCAGACCCAGTACTTC | CASSHSAEGQTQYF | TRBV9 | . | . | TRBJ2-5
TGCGCCAGCAGCCTCCAATACTTGACCTTGTACCAAGAGACCCAGTACTTC | CASSLQYLTLYQETQYF | TRBV7-2 | few | . | TRBJ2-5
TGTGCCAGCAGGTTAACCGCTTCGGGGGCCAACGTCCTGACTTTC | CASRLTASGANVLTF | TRBV9 | few | . | TRBJ2-6
TGTGCCAGCAGCATAACCCGGGGAGGCGATGGCTACACCTTC | CASSITRGGDGYTF | TRBV12-3/TRBV12-4 | few | . | TRBJ1-2
TGCAGCGTTCGTTCTCTTCGACAGGGGGCAAACAATGAGCAGTTCTTC | CSVRSLRQGANNEQFF | TRBV29-1 | . | TRBD1 | TRBJ2-1
TGTGCCAGCAGTGAAGACCGTGTTGACACTGAAGCTTTCTTT | CASSEDRVDTEAFF | TRBV25-1 | many | . | TRBJ1-1
TGTGCCAGCAGTCTAGGGGGGTTCACCGGGGAGCTGTTTTTT | CASSLGGFTGELFF | TRBV12-3/TRBV12-4 | few | . | TRBJ2-2
TGTGCCAGCAGCCAAGAAGGGTGGAATTCACCCCCCCACTTT | CASSQEGWNSPPHF | TRBV14 | . | . | TRBJ1-6
TGTGCCAGCGACCGGGGTGATTACGAGCAGTACTTC | CASDRGDYEQYF | TRBV6-6 | few | . | TRBJ2-7
TGTGCCATCAGTGGCTGGGACGTGGGGAGCTACACCTTC | CAISGWDVGSYTF | TRBV10-3 | . | . | TRBJ1-2
TGTGCCAGCAGCAAATCGGACAGGGGAGCTAATGAAAAACTGTTTTTT | CASSKSDRGANEKLFF | TRBV7-8 | . | TRBD1 | TRBJ1-4
TGTGCCAGCAGTTGGCCAGGGGCGAACTACACTGAAGCTTTCTTT | CASSWPGANYTEAFF | TRBV11-1 | . | . | TRBJ1-1
TGTGCCAGCGGGACAAACTCGAACGCTGAAGCTTTCTTT | CASGTNSNAEAFF | TRBV2 | many | . | TRBJ1-1
TGTGCCAGCAGCCCGCTCCTGACGGGGGAACAAGAGACCCAGTACTTC | CASSPLLTGEQETQYF | TRBV7-9 | few | . | TRBJ2-5
TGTGCCAGTAGTCCGGGACGGTTGGTCTACGAGCAGTACTTC | CASSPGRLVYEQYF | TRBV19 | many | . | TRBJ2-7
TGTGCCAGCCTTCCGGACAGGCCTAACTATGGCTACACCTTC | CASLPDRPNYGYTF | TRBV2 | many | TRBD1 | TRBJ1-2
TGTGCCATCAGTGACCGTTTACAGGGCGAGACCCAGTACTTC | CAISDRLQGETQYF | TRBV10-3 | many | . | TRBJ2-5
TGTGCCAGCACCACTGGACTCATCCAAGAGACCCAGTACTTC | CASTTGLIQETQYF | TRBV7-2 | few | . | TRBJ2-5
TGTGCCAGCAGCCCATTTCGTTCTGAAGCTTTCTTT | CASSPFRSEAFF | TRBV14 | . | . | TRBJ1-1
TGTGCCAGCAGTGAATCTGGCAGGGGAGGAAACACCATATATTTT | CASSESGRGGNTIYF | TRBV25-1 | . | . | TRBJ1-3
TGTGCCAGCAGTTTAAGCGGGAGTTCGGCCGGGGAGCTGTTTTTT | CASSLSGSSAGELFF | TRBV7-2 | . | TRBD2 | TRBJ2-2
TGTGCCACCAGCAGGGGGGGAGCAAGCTCTGGGGCCAACGTCCTGACTTTC | CATSRGGASSGANVLTF | TRBV15 | many | . | TRBJ2-6
TGTGCCAGCAGCTTAGAGGGGACAGGCCCCTACGAGCAGTACTTC | CASSLEGTGPYEQYF | TRBV7-8 | many | TRBD1 | TRBJ2-7
TGCAGTGCAAAACAGGGAGGCCCCAAAGACGAGCAGTACTTC | CSAKQGGPKDEQYF | TRBV20-1 | few | . | TRBJ2-7
TGTGCCAGCAAAACAGACTTGGGGCCCCAGCATTTT | CASKTDLGPQHF | TRBV2 | . | . | TRBJ1-5
TGTGCCAGCAGCTGGAGACAGGGAGCGGGCTACACCTTC | CASSWRQGAGYTF | TRBV12-3/TRBV12-4 | . | TRBD1 | TRBJ1-2
TGTGCCAGCAGCCCCCCGGACAGGGCGAATTCACCCCTCCACTTT | CASSPPDRANSPLHF | TRBV28 | . | TRBD1 | TRBJ1-6